The T cell receptor (beta chain) described here comes from a study of shared clonotypes between healthy human individuals. Overall study results and limits: Only blood was sampled, and tissue TCR repertoires likely differ from blood ones. Donor clonotype sharing was expected to depend on sequencing depth.

The germline V gene encodes CDR1 SGHTA and CDR2 FQGNSA. The CDR3 has 16 amino acids. Trimming took off 1 base at V and 4 bases at J, with 16 bases between the two ends. As concerns this clone: Its matching antigen is unknown.

Profiled with immunoSEQ multiplex PCR; TCRdb holds only in-frame clones, not every one. Of approximately 2.4 million clones listed, approximately 94% are singletons. Sequencing input: naive CD4+ T cells sorted from blood. Indicated subset: CD45RA+ positively selected. The J gene is TRBJ2-5, the V gene TRBV7-2, with D perhaps assigned TRBD1 or TRBD2 (5 bases each). This clonotype originated in a man between 18 and 35 years old in good health. In DNA, the CDR3 is TGTGCCAGCAGCTTAGGGAACCAAAGGGGACCAGAGACCCAGTACTTC. This encodes CASSLGNQRGPETQYF.